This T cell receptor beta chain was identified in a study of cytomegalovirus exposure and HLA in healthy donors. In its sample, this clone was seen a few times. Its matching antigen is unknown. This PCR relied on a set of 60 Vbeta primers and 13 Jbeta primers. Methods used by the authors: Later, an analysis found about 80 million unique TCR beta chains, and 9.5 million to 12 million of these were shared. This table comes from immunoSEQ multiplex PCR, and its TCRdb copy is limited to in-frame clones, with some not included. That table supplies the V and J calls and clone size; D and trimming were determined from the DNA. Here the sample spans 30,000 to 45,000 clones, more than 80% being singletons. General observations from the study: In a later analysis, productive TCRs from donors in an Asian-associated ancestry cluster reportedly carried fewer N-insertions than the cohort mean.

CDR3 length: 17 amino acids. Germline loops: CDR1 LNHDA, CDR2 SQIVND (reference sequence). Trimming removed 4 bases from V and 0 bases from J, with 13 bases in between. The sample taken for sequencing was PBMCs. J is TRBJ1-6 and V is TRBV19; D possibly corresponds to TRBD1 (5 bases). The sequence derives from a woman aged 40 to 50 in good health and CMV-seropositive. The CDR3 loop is CASSNAGEISYNSPLHF. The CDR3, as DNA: TGTGCCAGTAGTAATGCGGGGGAGATCTCCTATAATTCACCCCTCCACTTT.